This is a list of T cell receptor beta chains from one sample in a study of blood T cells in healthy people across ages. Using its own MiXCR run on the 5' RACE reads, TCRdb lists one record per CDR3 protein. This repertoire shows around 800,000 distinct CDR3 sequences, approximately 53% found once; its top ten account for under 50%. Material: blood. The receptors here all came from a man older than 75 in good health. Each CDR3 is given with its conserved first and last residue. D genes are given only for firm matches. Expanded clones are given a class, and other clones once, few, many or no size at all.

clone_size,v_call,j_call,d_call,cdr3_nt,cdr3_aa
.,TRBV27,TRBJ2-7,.,TGTGCCAACACAAACAGGGAGTCGAGCGAGCAGTACTTC,CANTNRESSEQYF
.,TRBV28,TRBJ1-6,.,TGTGCCACCATGCGACAGACAGATAATTCACCCCTCCACTTT,CATMRQTDNSPLHF
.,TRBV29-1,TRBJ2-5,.,TGCAGCGCAACCCTGTCAGAGACCCAGTACTTC,CSATLSETQYF
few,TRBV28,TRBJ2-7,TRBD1,TGTGCCAGCAGAACACAGGGGACGGGAGAGCAGTACTTC,CASRTQGTGEQYF
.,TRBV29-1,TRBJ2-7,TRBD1,TGCAGCGCTTCCCTTTTGACAGGGCCAACCTACGAGCAGTACTTC,CSASLLTGPTYEQYF
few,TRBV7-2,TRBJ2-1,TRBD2,TGTGCCGCCAGGGGCCCAGTAGCGGGAGGCTCCACCTATGAGCAGTTCTTC,CAARGPVAGGSTYEQFF
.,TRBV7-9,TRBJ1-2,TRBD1,TGTGCCAGCAGGGCCGGGACAGGGGTCGCTAACTATGGCTACACCTTC,CASRAGTGVANYGYTF
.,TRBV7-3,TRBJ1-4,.,TGTGCCAGCAGCTTAATGGGCGGCTTAAATGAAAAACTGTTTTTT,CASSLMGGLNEKLFF
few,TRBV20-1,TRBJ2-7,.,TGCAGTGCTAACGGGGACCGTGGCTACGAGCAGTACTTC,CSANGDRGYEQYF
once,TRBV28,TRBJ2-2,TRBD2,TGTGCCAGCAGTTTAGCCCCCGGACTAGGGTCCCTCGACGGGGAGCTGTTTTTT,CASSLAPGLGSLDGELFF
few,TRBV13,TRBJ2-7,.,TGTGCCAGCAGCTTAGGGGTACAGGGTAGCTACGAGCAGTACTTC,CASSLGVQGSYEQYF
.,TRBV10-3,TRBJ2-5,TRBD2,TGTGCCATCAGTGAGTCGGGGACTAGCGGCGGTTTCAATGAGCAGTACTTC,CAISESGTSGGFNEQYF
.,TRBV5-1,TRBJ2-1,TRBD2,TGCGCCAGCAGCTTGATCGGGACTAGCGCGATCAATGAGCAGTTCTTC,CASSLIGTSAINEQFF
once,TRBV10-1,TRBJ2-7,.,TGCGCCAGCAGTGATGCCGGACAGAACCCCTCCGAGCAGTACTTC,CASSDAGQNPSEQYF
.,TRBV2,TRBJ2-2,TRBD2,TGTGCCAGCAAGACGGGAGGCCGCGACACCGGGGAGCTGTTTTTT,CASKTGGRDTGELFF
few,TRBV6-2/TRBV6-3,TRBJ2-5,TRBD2,TGTGCCAGCCGACCGACTAGCGGGAGGATAAGAGCCTACAATGAGCAGTACTTC,CASRPTSGRIRAYNEQYF
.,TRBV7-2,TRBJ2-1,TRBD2,TGTGCCAGCAGCCCCCGACTAGCGGGAATCCTTCAGGGCCCCGAAAATGAGCAGTTCTTC,CASSPRLAGILQGPENEQFF
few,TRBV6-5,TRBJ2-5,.,TGTGCCAGCAGTTACTTAAGGACAGAAGGAGAGACCCAGTACTTC,CASSYLRTEGETQYF
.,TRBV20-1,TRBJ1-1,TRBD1,TGCAGTGCTAGGGAACTACCGGGACAGGGTTTCGGCACTGAAGCTTTCTTT,CSARELPGQGFGTEAFF
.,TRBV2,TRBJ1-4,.,TGTGCCACCGAAGGGGCAACTAATGAAAAACTGTTTTTT,CATEGATNEKLFF
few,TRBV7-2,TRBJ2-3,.,TGTGCCAGCAGCTTAGCGAAACTAGGCGGAGATACGCAGTATTTT,CASSLAKLGGDTQYF
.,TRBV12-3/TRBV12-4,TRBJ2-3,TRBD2,TGTGCCAGCAGTTTAGGTCCTAGCGGGAGCGCAGATACGCAGTATTTT,CASSLGPSGSADTQYF
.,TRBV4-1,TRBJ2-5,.,TGCGCCAGCAGCCAAGAGATAAGTGGTGAGCAGTACTTC,CASSQEISGEQYF
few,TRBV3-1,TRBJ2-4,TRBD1,TGTGCCAGCAGCCCCCACGGCCGACCGGGACAGGCCCTAGCCAAAAACATTCAGTACTTC,CASSPHGRPGQALAKNIQYF
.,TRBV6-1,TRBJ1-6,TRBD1,TGTGCCAGCAGTGAACCAAGGACAGGGAGCCGTAATTCACCCCTCCACTTT,CASSEPRTGSRNSPLHF
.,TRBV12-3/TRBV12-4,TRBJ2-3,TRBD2,TGTGCCAGCAGTTTGCGGGAGAGCGGGGCCGATACGCAGTATTTT,CASSLRESGADTQYF
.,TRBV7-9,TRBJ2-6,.,TGTGCCAGCAGCCCCAAGTCGGCCAACGTCCTGACTTTC,CASSPKSANVLTF
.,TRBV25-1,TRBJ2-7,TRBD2,TGTGCCAGCAGGACTAGTGGGAGGGCCTACGGCGAGCAGTACTTC,CASRTSGRAYGEQYF
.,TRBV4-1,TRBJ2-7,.,TGCGCCAGCAGCCAAGAATTAACCGGGTACTCCTACAATGAGCAGTACTTC,CASSQELTGYSYNEQYF
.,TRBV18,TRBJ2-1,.,TGTGCCAGCTCACCACAGCAGGGCTGGCTGTTCTTC,CASSPQQGWLFF
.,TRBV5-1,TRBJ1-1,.,TGCGCCAGCAGCTTGGGGAATATCGGGCCAGGTAACACTGAAGCTTTCTTT,CASSLGNIGPGNTEAFF
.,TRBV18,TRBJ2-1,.,TGTGCCAGCTCACCACCGTCGAGGGATGAGCAGTTCTTC,CASSPPSRDEQFF
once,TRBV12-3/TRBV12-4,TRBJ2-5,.,TGTGCCAGCAGGTTAAATATCGGGGAGACCCAGTACTTC,CASRLNIGETQYF
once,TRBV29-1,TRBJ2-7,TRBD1,TGCAGCGTTGGACAGGGGGCCCTTGGTAGTGTGGTGCAGTACTTC,CSVGQGALGSVVQYF
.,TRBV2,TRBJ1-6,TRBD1,TGTGCCAGCAGCTCGACAGGGGGTTCACCCCTCCACTTT,CASSSTGGSPLHF
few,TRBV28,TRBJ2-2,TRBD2,TGTGCCAGCAGTCCATCCCTGGGGGGAGGGCCGCACGGGGAGCTGTTTTTT,CASSPSLGGGPHGELFF
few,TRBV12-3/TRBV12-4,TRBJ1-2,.,TGTGCCAGCAGTTCTGGACGGAGGAAAGGCTACACCTTC,CASSSGRRKGYTF
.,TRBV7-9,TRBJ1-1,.,TGTGCCAGCAGCTTAGCGGCAGGTCGGAACACTGAAGCTTTCTTT,CASSLAAGRNTEAFF
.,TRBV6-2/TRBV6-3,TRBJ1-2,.,TGTGCCAGCAGCCAGGACAGCCTCGGCTACACCTTC,CASSQDSLGYTF
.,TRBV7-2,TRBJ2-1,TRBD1,TGTGCCAGCAGCTTAGACGGGTCCAGGGGGTACAATGAGCAGTTCTTC,CASSLDGSRGYNEQFF
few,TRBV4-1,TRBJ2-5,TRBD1,TGCGCCAGCAGCCATGGGGACAGGGCGCAAGAGACCCAGTACTTC,CASSHGDRAQETQYF
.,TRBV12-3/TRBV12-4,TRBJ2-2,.,TGTGCCAGCAGTTCCCCCGGGGAGCTGTTTTTT,CASSSPGELFF
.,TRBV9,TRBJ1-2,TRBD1,TGTGCCAGCAGCGTAGACGGGACAGGGACCTCTTGGGGCTACACCTTC,CASSVDGTGTSWGYTF
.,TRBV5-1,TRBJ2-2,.,TGCGCCAGCCACAGGGACTCGAACACCGGGGAGCTGTTTTTT,CASHRDSNTGELFF
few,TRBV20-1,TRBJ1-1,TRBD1,TGCAGTGCCCGACAGGGGGCCAAGAACACTGAAGCTTTCTTT,CSARQGAKNTEAFF
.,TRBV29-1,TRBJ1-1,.,TGCAGCGTAACACCGGGACTATTGAACACTGAAGCTTTCTTT,CSVTPGLLNTEAFF
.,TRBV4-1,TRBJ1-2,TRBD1,TGCGCCAGCAGCTCATACAGGGGCCTCTTCACCTTC,CASSSYRGLFTF
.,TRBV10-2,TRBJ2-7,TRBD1,TGCGCCAGCAGTGAGCCGCCGGGACAGGGTTTGGGCGAGCAGTACTTC,CASSEPPGQGLGEQYF
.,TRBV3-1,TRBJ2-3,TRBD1,TGTGCCAGCAGCCTCGGAGCCGGGACAGGGATCGGTACAGATACGCAGTATTTT,CASSLGAGTGIGTDTQYF
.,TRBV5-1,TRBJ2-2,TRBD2,TGCGCCAGCAGCACCGGGACTAGCGGCCCCCGGGAGCTGTTTTTT,CASSTGTSGPRELFF
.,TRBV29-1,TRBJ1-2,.,TGCAGCGTTGACGGACAGAGGAACTATGGCTACACCTTC,CSVDGQRNYGYTF
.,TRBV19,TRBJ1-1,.,TGTGCCAGTCGGGACATAAACATGAACACTGAAGCTTTCTTT,CASRDINMNTEAFF
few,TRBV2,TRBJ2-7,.,TGTGCCAGCATTCTGAGCAGCTCCTACGAGCAGTACTTC,CASILSSSYEQYF
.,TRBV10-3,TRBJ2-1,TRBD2,TGTGCCATCAGTGGGGGGAGGGGCGGACCGGATGGCAATGAGCAGTTCTTC,CAISGGRGGPDGNEQFF
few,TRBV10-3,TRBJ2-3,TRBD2,TGTGCCATCAGCAAGTTAGCGGGAGCGGGAGATACGCAGTATTTT,CAISKLAGAGDTQYF
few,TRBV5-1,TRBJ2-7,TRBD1,TGCGCCAGCAGTTTAGACAGGGACTACGAGCAGTACTTC,CASSLDRDYEQYF
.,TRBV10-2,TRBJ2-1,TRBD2,TGCGCCAGCAGGCCGGGACTAGCGAACAATGAGCAGTTCTTC,CASRPGLANNEQFF
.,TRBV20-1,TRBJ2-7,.,TGCAGTGCTAGTTCCTCCAAAGAGCAGTACTTC,CSASSSKEQYF
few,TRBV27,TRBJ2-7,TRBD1,TGTGCCAGCAGTTGGGGGCCGGGACAGGGTAACCACGAGCAGTACTTC,CASSWGPGQGNHEQYF
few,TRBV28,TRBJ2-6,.,TGTGCCAGCAGTTCCCCTCTGAGCTCTGGGGCCAACGTCCTGACTTTC,CASSSPLSSGANVLTF